This entry concerns a single TCR beta chain. The CDR3 spans 15 residues. CDR1 is SEHNR and CDR2 is FQNEAQ in the germline V gene (reference sequence). V gave up 5 bases and J gave up 4 bases; unmatched junction bases: 6. This entry belongs to a study of human T cells and chemical hapten exposure. Study information: Sensitization used 2% DPC on around 2 cm by around 2 cm upper inner arm skin. Minor pooled library volume differences mainly drove per-sample TCR yield variation.

Time point: pre-sensitization, week 0. Treatment meaning: therapeutic diphenylcyclopropenone sensitization with weekly scalp DPC. Single cDNA molecules in the library carried unique molecular identifiers attached during preparation. One entry per CDR3 protein, called by TCRdb with MiXCR from the RACE reads. There are about 260,000 distinct CDR3 sequences in the sample; approximately 8.6% occur only once, and under 2.5% lies in the top ten. The chain couples TRBV7-9 to TRBJ2-2; 8 bases are a match to TRBD2. This clonotype was obtained from a woman aged 40 to 49 with alopecia areata. Some clones in this sample may be carry-over from other donors' samples. This material consisted of whole blood, taken in connection with sensitization to the hapten diphenylcyclopropenone (DPC). CDR3 sequence (DNA): TGTGCCAGCAGCCCCGGGACTAGTTCCACCGGGGAGCTGTTTTTT. Protein sequence: CASSPGTSSTGELFF.